Listed below are T cell receptor beta chains from one sample, sequenced in a study of cytomegalovirus exposure and HLA in healthy donors. Using immunoSEQ multiplex PCR, the repertoire was profiled, and TCRdb retains in-frame clones only, with some absent. This table lists 80,000 to 95,000 clones. The material sequenced was PBMCs. The receptor set was obtained from a woman between 25 and 40 years old in good health and CMV-seronegative. The CDR3 runs from the conserved cysteine through the conserved F or W. A D gene is named only where the DNA matches it firmly.

D gene: .; J gene: TRBJ1-5; V gene: TRBV7-8; CDR3 DNA: TGTGCCAGCAGCTTAGCGGGGGCCGGTCAGCCCCAGCATTTT; CDR3 protein: CASSLAGAGQPQHF
D gene: .; J gene: TRBJ2-3; V gene: TRBV7-9; CDR3 DNA: TGTGCCAGCAGCCCCCGGGACATAGCAGATACGCAGTATTTT; CDR3 protein: CASSPRDIADTQYF
D gene: .; J gene: TRBJ1-1; V gene: TRBV18; CDR3 DNA: TGTGCCAGCTCACCCAGAAACTCAGGAGCTTTCTTT; CDR3 protein: CASSPRNSGAFF
D gene: TRBD1; J gene: TRBJ2-7; V gene: TRBV5-5; CDR3 DNA: TGTGCCAGCAGCCCTGGACAGGGGCCGTACGAGCAGTACTTC; CDR3 protein: CASSPGQGPYEQYF
D gene: .; J gene: TRBJ2-5; V gene: TRBV30; CDR3 DNA: TGTGCCTGGAGTGGAGAGAACCAGTACTTC; CDR3 protein: CAWSGENQYF
D gene: TRBD1; J gene: TRBJ1-2; V gene: TRBV27; CDR3 DNA: TGTGCCAGCAGCCCCTTAGGGGGCGATGGCTACACCTTC; CDR3 protein: CASSPLGGDGYTF
D gene: TRBD1; J gene: TRBJ2-5; V gene: TRBV7-6; CDR3 DNA: TGTGCCAGCAGCCCGTGGGGCAGGGGGACGGAGACCCAGTACTTC; CDR3 protein: CASSPWGRGTETQYF
D gene: .; J gene: TRBJ2-7; V gene: TRBV2; CDR3 DNA: TGTGCCAGCAGGATTCGGGTGGGACAAACCTCCTACGAGCAGTACTTC; CDR3 protein: CASRIRVGQTSYEQYF
D gene: .; J gene: TRBJ1-5; V gene: TRBV19; CDR3 DNA: TGTGCCAGTAGTATAGCAGGTGGCAGCAATCAGCCCCAGCATTTT; CDR3 protein: CASSIAGGSNQPQHF
D gene: .; J gene: TRBJ2-5; V gene: TRBV30; CDR3 DNA: TGTGCCTGGAGTGTACTCAGGAAGTCAAAGACCCAGTACTTC; CDR3 protein: CAWSVLRKSKTQYF
D gene: .; J gene: TRBJ1-1; V gene: TRBV18; CDR3 DNA: TGTGCCACTCAGACGGGGGGGAACACTGAAGCTTTCTTT; CDR3 protein: CATQTGGNTEAFF
D gene: TRBD1; J gene: TRBJ2-5; V gene: TRBV15; CDR3 DNA: TGTGCCACCAGCGGGTTAGACAGGGAAGATCAAGAGACCCAGTACTTC; CDR3 protein: CATSGLDREDQETQYF
D gene: TRBD1; J gene: TRBJ2-6; V gene: TRBV9; CDR3 DNA: TGTGCCAGCAGCGTAGGGGACAGGGGGTTTGGGGCCAACGTCCTGACTTTC; CDR3 protein: CASSVGDRGFGANVLTF
D gene: .; J gene: TRBJ2-1; V gene: TRBV19; CDR3 DNA: TGTGCCAGTAGTATTAGAGCTGAGAATGAGCAGTTCTTC; CDR3 protein: CASSIRAENEQFF
D gene: TRBD2; J gene: TRBJ2-7; V gene: TRBV4-1; CDR3 DNA: TGCGCCAGCAGCCAAGATTCTCTGAGACTAGCGGGAGAGGAGCAGTACTTC; CDR3 protein: CASSQDSLRLAGEEQYF
D gene: .; J gene: TRBJ1-4; V gene: TRBV27; CDR3 DNA: TGTGCCAGCAGCCCAATCTCATCAGCTAATGAAAAACTGTTTTTT; CDR3 protein: CASSPISSANEKLFF
D gene: TRBD2; J gene: TRBJ2-5; V gene: TRBV4-1; CDR3 DNA: TGCGCCAGCAGCCCAGAGTGGCTAGCGGGAGGGCCGGAAGAGACCCAGTACTTC; CDR3 protein: CASSPEWLAGGPEETQYF
D gene: .; J gene: TRBJ1-1; V gene: TRBV29-1; CDR3 DNA: TGCAGCGCCATCATCACAGGTTTGGCTTTCTTT; CDR3 protein: CSAIITGLAFF
D gene: TRBD1; J gene: TRBJ2-7; V gene: TRBV2; CDR3 DNA: TGTGCCAGCAGTTACCGGGACAGGGCCCACGAGCAGTACTTC; CDR3 protein: CASSYRDRAHEQYF
D gene: .; J gene: TRBJ2-2; V gene: TRBV5-1; CDR3 DNA: TGCGCCAGCAGCTTGGAGAGGATGTCCCCCGGGGAGCTGTTTTTT; CDR3 protein: CASSLERMSPGELFF
D gene: TRBD1; J gene: TRBJ1-2; V gene: TRBV30; CDR3 DNA: TGTGCCGGGAGTGGTTATGACAGGGTGAACTATGGCTACACCTTC; CDR3 protein: CAGSGYDRVNYGYTF
D gene: TRBD1; J gene: TRBJ2-7; V gene: TRBV6-5; CDR3 DNA: TGTGCCAGCAGTTCGGAACAGGGGTCCGAGCAGTACTTC; CDR3 protein: CASSSEQGSEQYF
D gene: TRBD2; J gene: TRBJ2-5; V gene: TRBV5-1; CDR3 DNA: TGCGCCAGCAGCTTGAGTTCGGCTAGCGGGGGCCAAGAGACCCAGTACTTC; CDR3 protein: CASSLSSASGGQETQYF
D gene: TRBD2; J gene: TRBJ2-7; V gene: TRBV6-1; CDR3 DNA: TGTGCCAGCAGTGAATCTAGCGGGAGGTACGAGCAGTACTTC; CDR3 protein: CASSESSGRYEQYF
D gene: TRBD2; J gene: TRBJ2-1; V gene: TRBV18; CDR3 DNA: TGTGCCAGCTCACCAGGGACTAGCGGGAGGAGCTCCTACAATGAGCAGTTCTTC; CDR3 protein: CASSPGTSGRSSYNEQFF
D gene: .; J gene: TRBJ2-1; V gene: TRBV7-9; CDR3 DNA: TGTGCCAGCAGCTTTGCGAATGAGCAGTTCTTC; CDR3 protein: CASSFANEQFF
D gene: .; J gene: TRBJ2-1; V gene: TRBV6-5; CDR3 DNA: TGTGCCAGCAGTTCCGGGAATGAGCAGTTCTTC; CDR3 protein: CASSSGNEQFF
D gene: TRBD2; J gene: TRBJ2-3; V gene: TRBV2; CDR3 DNA: TGTGCCAGCATCCGGGGGACTAGCGGGAGGGAACGCACAGATACGCAGTATTTT; CDR3 protein: CASIRGTSGRERTDTQYF
D gene: .; J gene: TRBJ1-2; V gene: TRBV5-1; CDR3 DNA: TGCGCCAGCAGCCTCGGGGGGGGGCTGGAGATCTATGGCTACACCTTC; CDR3 protein: CASSLGGGLEIYGYTF
D gene: .; J gene: TRBJ1-2; V gene: TRBV29-1; CDR3 DNA: TGCAGCGTTGAAGGTGGGGCCATAGGCAAGGGTGGCTACACCTTC; CDR3 protein: CSVEGGAIGKGGYTF
D gene: TRBD1; J gene: TRBJ1-2; V gene: TRBV5-6; CDR3 DNA: TGTGCCAGCAGCTTTTCCCGGGACAGCTCGTTCTATGGCTACACCTTC; CDR3 protein: CASSFSRDSSFYGYTF
D gene: TRBD2; J gene: TRBJ2-7; V gene: TRBV6-5; CDR3 DNA: TGTGCCAGCAGTTACGTTCGCACTAGCGGGATGGACGAGCAGTACTTC; CDR3 protein: CASSYVRTSGMDEQYF
D gene: .; J gene: TRBJ2-7; V gene: TRBV30; CDR3 DNA: TGTGCCTGGAACCTAAGCCCCGTCGCCGAGCAGTACTTC; CDR3 protein: CAWNLSPVAEQYF
D gene: TRBD1; J gene: TRBJ2-2; V gene: TRBV18; CDR3 DNA: TGTGCCAGCTCACCAACAGGGGGCCTATTCACCGGGGAGCTGTTTTTT; CDR3 protein: CASSPTGGLFTGELFF
D gene: TRBD2; J gene: TRBJ2-5; V gene: TRBV9; CDR3 DNA: TGTGCCAGCAGCGTAGGGACTAGCGGGAATACACAGACCCAGTACTTC; CDR3 protein: CASSVGTSGNTQTQYF
D gene: .; J gene: TRBJ1-2; V gene: TRBV30; CDR3 DNA: TGTGCCTGGAGTGTCATAGATGGCTACACCTTC; CDR3 protein: CAWSVIDGYTF
D gene: TRBD2; J gene: TRBJ2-1; V gene: TRBV2; CDR3 DNA: TGTGCCAGCAGCGTGCCGCCGACTAGCGCCTGGAGTGAGCAGTTCTTC; CDR3 protein: CASSVPPTSAWSEQFF
D gene: .; J gene: TRBJ1-2; V gene: TRBV6-1; CDR3 DNA: TGTGCCAGCAGTGTGGCAGCGTCTAACTATGGCTACACCTTC; CDR3 protein: CASSVAASNYGYTF
D gene: .; J gene: TRBJ2-1; V gene: TRBV29-1; CDR3 DNA: TGCAGCGTTGGGGGGGTGGGACAGCCCGATCCGAGGTTCTTC; CDR3 protein: CSVGGVGQPDPRFF
D gene: .; J gene: TRBJ2-7; V gene: TRBV5-4; CDR3 DNA: TGTGCCAGCAGCAACGGACAGTACGAGCAGTACTTC; CDR3 protein: CASSNGQYEQYF
D gene: .; J gene: TRBJ2-2; V gene: TRBV27; CDR3 DNA: TGTGCCAGCAGTTTCGAGGGACTCCCGAACACCGGGGAGCTGTTTTTT; CDR3 protein: CASSFEGLPNTGELFF
D gene: .; J gene: TRBJ1-2; V gene: TRBV6-1; CDR3 DNA: TGTGCCAGCAGTGAAGCCATACAGCAACCATTCTATGGCTACACCTTC; CDR3 protein: CASSEAIQQPFYGYTF
D gene: .; J gene: TRBJ1-6; V gene: TRBV30; CDR3 DNA: TGTGCCGGGAGTGTAGGCCCTAGGGGATCCGCACCCCTCCACTTT; CDR3 protein: CAGSVGPRGSAPLHF
D gene: TRBD1; J gene: TRBJ2-3; V gene: TRBV27; CDR3 DNA: TGTGCCAGCAGTTTTAGGGGGCTATCCACAGATACGCAGTATTTT; CDR3 protein: CASSFRGLSTDTQYF
D gene: .; J gene: TRBJ1-4; V gene: TRBV7-9; CDR3 DNA: TGTGCCAGCAGCTTATCCCTTAGCACTAATGAAAAACTGTTTTTT; CDR3 protein: CASSLSLSTNEKLFF
D gene: .; J gene: TRBJ1-4; V gene: TRBV5-1; CDR3 DNA: TGCGCCAGCAGCGAGACAGCCACCGCTGAAAAACTGTTTTTT; CDR3 protein: CASSETATAEKLFF
D gene: .; J gene: TRBJ2-3; V gene: TRBV4-1; CDR3 DNA: TGCGCCAGCAGCCAGTACCCCCGATCGGCAGATACGCAGTATTTT; CDR3 protein: CASSQYPRSADTQYF
D gene: .; J gene: TRBJ1-1; V gene: TRBV5-1; CDR3 DNA: TGCGCCAGCAGCTTGCCCGGGGGGACTGAAGCTTTCTTT; CDR3 protein: CASSLPGGTEAFF
D gene: .; J gene: TRBJ2-2; V gene: TRBV6-5; CDR3 DNA: TGTGCCAGCAGTTATCGACGGAGGAACACCGGGGAGCTGTTTTTT; CDR3 protein: CASSYRRRNTGELFF
D gene: .; J gene: TRBJ1-1; V gene: TRBV27; CDR3 DNA: TGTGCCAGCAGAGGACACGGGAACACTGAAGCTTTCTTT; CDR3 protein: CASRGHGNTEAFF
D gene: TRBD2; J gene: TRBJ2-1; V gene: TRBV6-1; CDR3 DNA: TGTGCCAGCAGTGGGCTAGCGGGCGTAGAGCAGTTCTTC; CDR3 protein: CASSGLAGVEQFF
D gene: .; J gene: TRBJ1-5; V gene: TRBV30; CDR3 DNA: TGTGCCGGGAGTGTACGAAGGGGAAGCAATCAGCCCCAGCATTTT; CDR3 protein: CAGSVRRGSNQPQHF